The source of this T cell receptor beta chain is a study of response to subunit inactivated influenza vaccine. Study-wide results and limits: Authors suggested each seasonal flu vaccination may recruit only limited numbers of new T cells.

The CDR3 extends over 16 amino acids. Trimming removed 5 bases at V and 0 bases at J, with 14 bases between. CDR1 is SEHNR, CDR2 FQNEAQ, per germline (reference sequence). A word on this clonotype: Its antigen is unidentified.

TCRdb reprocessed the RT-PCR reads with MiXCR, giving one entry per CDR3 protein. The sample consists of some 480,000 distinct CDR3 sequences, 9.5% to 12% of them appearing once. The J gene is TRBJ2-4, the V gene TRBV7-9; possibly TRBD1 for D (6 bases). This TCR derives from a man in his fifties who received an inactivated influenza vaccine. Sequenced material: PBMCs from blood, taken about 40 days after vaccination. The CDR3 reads CASSAAGELAKNIQYF. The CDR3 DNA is TGTGCCAGCAGCGCCGCAGGGGAACTAGCCAAAAACATTCAGTACTTC.